The clone carrying this T cell receptor beta chain was detected only a few times. The target antigen is unknown. The entry originates in a study of T cells in Graves' hyperthyroidism and ophthalmopathy. Researchers amplified the TCR beta CDR3 regions from RNA transcripts. First-round RT-PCR with HTBI primers amplified the TCR CDR3 region. MiXCR was run by TCRdb on the multiplex PCR reads, yielding one entry per CDR3 protein. This table has about 160,000 distinct CDR3 sequences, about 9% appearing once. Notes on the study in general: Most thyroid clonotypes expanded above 0.001 appeared in blood too.

The V gene's germline CDR1 is MNHNS and CDR2 SASEGT. CDR3 length equals 14 residues. V gave up 5 bases and J gave up 7 bases; unmatched junction bases: 6. This clonotype was obtained from a young woman with Graves' hyperthyroidism that later progressed to Graves' ophthalmopathy. V is TRBV6-1 and J is TRBJ2-2; 8 nucleotides match TRBD1. The source material was blood. Written as DNA, the CDR3 is TGTGCCAGCAGTAACGGACAGGGCGGCGGGGAGCTGTTTTTT. Its translation is CASSNGQGGGELFF.